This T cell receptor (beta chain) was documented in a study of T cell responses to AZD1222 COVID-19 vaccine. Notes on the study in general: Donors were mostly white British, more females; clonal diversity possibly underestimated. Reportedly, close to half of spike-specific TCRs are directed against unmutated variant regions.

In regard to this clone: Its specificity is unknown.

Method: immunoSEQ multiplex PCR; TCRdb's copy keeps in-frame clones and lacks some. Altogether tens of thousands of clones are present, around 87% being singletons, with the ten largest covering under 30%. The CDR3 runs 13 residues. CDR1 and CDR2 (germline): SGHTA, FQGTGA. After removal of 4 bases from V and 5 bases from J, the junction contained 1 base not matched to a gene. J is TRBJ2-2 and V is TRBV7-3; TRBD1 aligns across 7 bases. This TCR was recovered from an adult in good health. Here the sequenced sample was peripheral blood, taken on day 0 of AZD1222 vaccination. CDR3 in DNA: TGTGCCAGCAGCTCGACAGGGACCGGGGAGCTGTTTTTT. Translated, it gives CASSSTGTGELFF.